One and the same sample provided the 22 T cell receptor beta chains below, sequenced in a study of blood T cell repertoires in COVID-19. Sequencing was performed with immunoSEQ multiplex PCR; in TCRdb, only in-frame clones are kept and a portion is missing. The repertoire consists of about 160,000 clones, with approximately 79% occurring once and the leading ten covering approximately 7%. The specimen was peripheral blood. The receptors derive from a middle-aged woman with COVID-19, enrolled during active disease.

J is TRBJ1-2 and V is TRBV6-5; the D gene is possibly TRBD1 (5 bases). CDR3 size: 16 residues. The germline CDR1 and CDR2 sequences are MNHEY and SVGAGI. The V end was cut by 2 bases, the J end by 6 bases, with 19 bases between. The CDR3 sequence is CASSYLLGAVDHGYTF. The CDR3 region has the DNA TGTGCCAGCAGTTACCTTTTAGGGGCGGTAGACCATGGCTACACCTTC.

The genes are TRBV5-4 and TRBJ2-7; TRBD2 matches 14 bases. The junction had 4 bases not matched to a gene; V was cut back by 3 bases and J by 5 bases. This CDR3 has 15 amino acids. Germline V gives CDR1 SGHNT, CDR2 YYREEE (reference sequence). CDR3 region: CASSSGLAGVDEQYF. The DNA of the CDR3 is TGTGCCAGCAGCTCGGGACTAGCGGGAGTGGACGAGCAGTACTTC.

This clone showed up just once. The rearrangement uses TRBV30 and TRBJ2-2; TRBD2 matches at 9 bases. CDR1 is GTSNPN and CDR2 is SVGIG in the germline V gene (reference sequence). This CDR3 contains 16 residues. The V gene end was trimmed by 0 bases and the J gene end by 8 bases; junction bases not matched to a gene: 10. DNA of the CDR3: TGTGCCTGGAGTGTGGGTTGGAGCGGGGGGTTGGGGGAGCTGTTTTTT. As protein: CAWSVGWSGGLGELFF.

This clone appeared a single time. This chain links TRBV27 with TRBJ2-1, with 10 bases identical to TRBD2. After removal of 1 base from V and 4 bases from J, the junction contained 4 bases not matched to a gene. This CDR3 has 16 amino acids. From germline, CDR1 is MNHEY and CDR2 SMNVEV (reference sequence). CDR3 nucleotides: TGTGCCAGCAGTTTATGGGGGACTAGCGCGTACAATGAGCAGTTCTTC. It translates to CASSLWGTSAYNEQFF.

The chain carries TRBV18 and TRBJ1-3; no clear D gene. V lost 2 bases, J lost 0 bases, and 17 bases lay in between. Germline CDR1 is KGHSH and CDR2 is LQKENI. CDR3 length: 18 amino acids. The chain's CDR3 is CASSPDAPVPSSGNTIYF. The CDR3 DNA follows: TGTGCCAGCTCACCAGATGCGCCTGTGCCGAGCTCTGGAAACACCATATATTTT.

The genes are TRBV7-9 and TRBJ1-2, with D perhaps matching TRBD1 (6 bases). The CDR3 has 13 amino acids. The V gene's germline CDR1 is SEHNR and CDR2 FQNEAQ (reference sequence). Trimming took 5 bases from V and 4 from J, leaving 11 bases between them. The CDR3 bases are TGTGCCAGCAGCCGACAGGAATCCTATGGCTACACCTTC. This encodes CASSRQESYGYTF.

This rearrangement joins TRBV30 to TRBJ1-2, with D possibly being TRBD1 (6 bases). The V end was cut by 1 base, the J end by 3 bases, with 15 bases between. Germline values: CDR1 GTSNPN, CDR2 SVGIG (reference sequence). This CDR3 region has 15 residues. CDR3 in amino acids: CAWSGMGASDYGYTF. The CDR3 DNA follows: TGTGCCTGGAGTGGGATGGGGGCCTCGGACTATGGCTACACCTTC.

The J gene is TRBJ2-1, the V gene TRBV18; TRBD2 aligns across 11 bases. Germline CDR1 reads KGHSH; CDR2 reads LQKENI. The ends lost 3 bases at V and 3 bases at J; junction bases unmatched: 1. The CDR3 spans 15 residues. The CDR3 protein is CASSPSGGGYNEQFF. CDR3 bases: TGTGCCAGCTCACCTAGCGGGGGGGGCTACAATGAGCAGTTCTTC.

This clone has only one observation. The rearrangement joins TRBV28 to TRBJ1-6; D is ambiguous. Between the trimmed V and J ends, which lost 4 bases and 6 bases, there was a span of 4 bases. The CDR3 contains 12 residues. Germline V CDR1 and CDR2: MDHEN, SYDVKM. The CDR3 is CASSSLNSPLHF. For the CDR3, the DNA is TGTGCCAGCAGTTCACTTAATTCACCCCTCCACTTT.

In this sample, this clone turned up a few times. Other nucleotide sequences in the sample specify the same CDR3. V gene TRBV27 combines with J gene TRBJ2-1; D not resolved. Germline-derived CDR1 and CDR2 are MNHEY and SMNVEV (reference sequence). V was pared by 0 bases and J by 6 bases, with 6 bases between. This CDR3 contains 13 residues. CDR3 amino acids: CASSLSSSNEQFF. In nucleotides, the CDR3 is TGTGCCAGCAGTTTATCGTCCAGCAATGAGCAGTTCTTC.

The chain links TRBV12-3 or TRBV12-4 to TRBJ2-7, with 7 positions matching TRBD2. This CDR3 spans 13 amino acids. The trim removed 3 bases at V and 2 bases at J, leaving 1 base unmatched. CDR3 sequence reads: CASSFAGAYEQYF. CDR3 DNA: TGTGCCAGCAGTTTCGCGGGAGCCTACGAGCAGTACTTC.

This clone has only a few counts. This chain connects TRBV7-9 to TRBJ2-1; perhaps TRBD1 as D (5 bases). Germline V gives CDR1 SEHNR, CDR2 FQNEAQ (reference sequence). Trimming cost V 5 bases and J 8 bases, with 7 bases left between them. The CDR3 has 11 residues. CDR3 in amino acids: CASSPGHEQFF. The CDR3 DNA is TGTGCCAGCAGCCCAGGGCATGAGCAGTTCTTC.

The chain couples TRBV5-1 to TRBJ2-3; D ambiguous. Germline V CDR1 and CDR2: SGHRS, YFSETQ. Between the trimmed V and J ends, which lost 1 base and 2 bases, there was a span of 8 bases. The CDR3 is 14 amino acids. CDR3 region: CASSLPDTTDTQYF. CDR3 DNA sequence: TGCGCCAGCAGCTTGCCCGACACCACAGATACGCAGTATTTT.

The chain uses TRBV6-5 and TRBJ1-1; 8 bases align to TRBD1. Per germline, CDR1 MNHEY and CDR2 SVGAGI. The CDR3 length is 15 residues. V was pared by 6 bases and J by 7 bases, with 13 bases of the junction left unmatched. In nucleotides, the CDR3 is TGTGCCAGCAGCGTTACCAGGACAGGGCCCCTTGAAGCTTTCTTT. Encoded protein: CASSVTRTGPLEAFF.

This clone was recorded a few times. V usage is TRBV5-4 and J usage is TRBJ1-6; 10 nucleotides line up with TRBD1. Germline V CDR1 and CDR2: SGHNT, YYREEE (reference sequence). CDR3 length: 14 residues. After removal of 3 bases from V and 9 bases from J, the junction contained 3 bases not matched to a gene. Written as DNA, the CDR3 is TGTGCCAGCAGCTCCCGGGACAGGGGTTCACCCCTCCACTTT. It is translated as CASSSRDRGSPLHF.

V usage is TRBV5-1 and J usage is TRBJ2-2; D is ambiguous. Trimming removed 2 bases from V and 1 base from J, with 6 bases in between. The CDR3 has 14 amino acids. Germline V gene lookup returns CDR1 SGHRS and CDR2 YFSETQ. The CDR3 spells CASSFSVNTGELFF. CDR3 nucleotide sequence: TGCGCCAGCAGCTTTTCTGTGAACACCGGGGAGCTGTTTTTT.

The chain couples TRBV15 to TRBJ2-1, with 7 bases that match TRBD1. The trim removed 0 bases at V and 2 bases at J, leaving 1 base unmatched. This CDR3 is 15 amino acids long. Germline assignment: CDR1 LNHNV and CDR2 YYDKDF (reference sequence). This chain's CDR3 is CATSRDQGAYNEQFF. In DNA, the CDR3 is TGTGCCACCAGCAGAGATCAGGGGGCCTACAATGAGCAGTTCTTC.

V gene TRBV5-1 combines with J gene TRBJ1-1, with D perhaps TRBD1 (5 bases). The CDR3 extends over 15 amino acids. V was shortened by 7 bases and J by 4 bases, with 20 bases between the two germline ends. CDR1 SGHRS and CDR2 YFSETQ come from the germline V gene. In DNA form, the CDR3 reads TGCGCCAGCGGGCGTGAGGTGGGGCCAGGCACTGAAGCTTTCTTT. Translation gives CASGREVGPGTEAFF.

The chain has TRBV19 and TRBJ1-1, with TRBD1 as a possible D gene (6 bases). Germline V CDR1 and CDR2: LNHDA, SQIVND (reference sequence). V lost 1 base, J lost 4 bases, and 16 bases lay in between. The CDR3 covers 16 residues. CDR3: CASSIGTGWVTTEAFF. In DNA form, the CDR3 reads TGTGCCAGTAGTATAGGCACAGGGTGGGTGACCACTGAAGCTTTCTTT.

Only one count was recorded for this clone. The chain has TRBV24-1 and TRBJ1-5; D gene unclear. The V gene's germline CDR1 is KGHDR and CDR2 SFDVKD. V lost 0 bases to trimming and J lost 8 bases, with 10 bases between them. The CDR3 spans 14 residues. The CDR3 nucleotides are TGTGCCACCAGTGATTTGACGGGAATTGAGCCCCAGCATTTT. It codes for CATSDLTGIEPQHF.

The chain joins TRBV24-1 to TRBJ2-5; D is unresolved. Germline V gives CDR1 KGHDR, CDR2 SFDVKD. This CDR3 is built from 13 residues. V lost 1 base and J 2 bases, leaving 4 bases between the germline ends. The CDR3 loop is CATSDLLQETQYF. The CDR3 coding sequence is TGTGCCACCAGTGATTTACTACAAGAGACCCAGTACTTC.

This clone has more than one count but fewer than ten. The rearrangement links TRBV2 to TRBJ2-5; 10 nucleotides line up with TRBD1. The CDR3 length is 17 residues. Germline assignment: CDR1 SNHLY and CDR2 FYNNEI. J lost 5 bases, V lost 5 bases, and 14 bases had no gene match. This chain's CDR3 is CASSSRRLGQGRETQYF. The DNA for the CDR3 is TGTGCCAGCAGTTCCCGTCGCCTGGGACAGGGGAGGGAGACCCAGTACTTC.